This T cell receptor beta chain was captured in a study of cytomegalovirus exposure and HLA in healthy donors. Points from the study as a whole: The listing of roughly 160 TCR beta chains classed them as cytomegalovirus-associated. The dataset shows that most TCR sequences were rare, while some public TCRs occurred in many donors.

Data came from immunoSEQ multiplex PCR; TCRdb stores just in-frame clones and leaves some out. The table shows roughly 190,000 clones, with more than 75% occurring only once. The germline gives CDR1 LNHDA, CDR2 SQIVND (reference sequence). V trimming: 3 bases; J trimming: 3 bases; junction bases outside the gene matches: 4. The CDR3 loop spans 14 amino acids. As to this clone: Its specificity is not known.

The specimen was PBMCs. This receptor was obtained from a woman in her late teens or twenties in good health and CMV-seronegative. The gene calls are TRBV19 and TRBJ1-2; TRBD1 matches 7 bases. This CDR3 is CASSMGGTDYGYTF. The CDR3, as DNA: TGTGCCAGTAGTATGGGTGGGACAGACTATGGCTACACCTTC. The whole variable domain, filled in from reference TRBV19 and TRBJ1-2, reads DGGITQSPKYLFRKEGQNVTLSCEQNLNHDAMYWYRQDPGQGLRLIYYSQIVNDFQKGDIAEGYSVSREKKESFPLTVTSAQKNPTAFYLCASSMGGTDYGYTFGSGTRLTVV.